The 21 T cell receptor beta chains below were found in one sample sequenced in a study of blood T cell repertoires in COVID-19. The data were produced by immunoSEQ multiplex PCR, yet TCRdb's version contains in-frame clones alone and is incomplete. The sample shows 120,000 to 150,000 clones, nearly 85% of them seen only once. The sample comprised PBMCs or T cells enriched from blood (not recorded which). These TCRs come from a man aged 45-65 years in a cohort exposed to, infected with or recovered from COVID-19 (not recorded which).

The CDR3 DNA follows: TGCGCCAGCAGCAGTTCTGCAGGGGCGATCTACGAGCAGTACTTC. This translates into CASSSSAGAIYEQYF. The chain uses TRBV5-1 and TRBJ2-7; perhaps TRBD1 as D (6 bases). Germline V gives CDR1 SGHRS, CDR2 YFSETQ. The length of the CDR3 is 15 residues. Trimming shortened V by 4 bases and J by 3 bases, and 17 bases separated the two germline ends.

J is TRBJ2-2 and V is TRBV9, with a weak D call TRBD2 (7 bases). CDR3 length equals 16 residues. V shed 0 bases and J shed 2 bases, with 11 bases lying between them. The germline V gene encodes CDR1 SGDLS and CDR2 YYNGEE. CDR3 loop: CASSVDGGPNTGELFF. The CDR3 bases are TGTGCCAGCAGCGTAGACGGGGGGCCAAACACCGGGGAGCTGTTTTTT.

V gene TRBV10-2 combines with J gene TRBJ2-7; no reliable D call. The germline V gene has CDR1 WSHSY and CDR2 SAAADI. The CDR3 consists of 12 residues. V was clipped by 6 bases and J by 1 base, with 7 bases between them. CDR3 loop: CASSQSSYEQYF. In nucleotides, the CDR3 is TGCGCCAGCAGCCAGTCATCCTACGAGCAGTACTTC.

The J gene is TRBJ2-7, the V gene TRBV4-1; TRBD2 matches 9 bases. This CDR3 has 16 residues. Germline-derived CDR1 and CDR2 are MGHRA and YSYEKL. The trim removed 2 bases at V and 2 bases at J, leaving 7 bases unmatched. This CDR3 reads CASSQWSSGRPYEQYF. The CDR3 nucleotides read TGCGCCAGCAGCCAATGGTCCAGCGGGAGGCCCTACGAGCAGTACTTC.

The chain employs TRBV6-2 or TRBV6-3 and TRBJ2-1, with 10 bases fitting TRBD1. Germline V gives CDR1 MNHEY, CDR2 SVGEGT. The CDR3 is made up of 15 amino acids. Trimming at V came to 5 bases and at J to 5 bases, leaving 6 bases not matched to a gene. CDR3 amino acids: CASSPWDRGNNEQFF. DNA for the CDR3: TGTGCCAGCAGTCCCTGGGACAGGGGAAACAATGAGCAGTTCTTC.

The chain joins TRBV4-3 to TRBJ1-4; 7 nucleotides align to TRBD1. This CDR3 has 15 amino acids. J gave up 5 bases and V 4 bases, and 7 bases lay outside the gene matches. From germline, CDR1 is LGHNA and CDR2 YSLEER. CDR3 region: CASSPKTGRNEKLFF. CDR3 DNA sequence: TGCGCCAGCAGCCCCAAGACAGGGCGGAATGAAAAACTGTTTTTT.

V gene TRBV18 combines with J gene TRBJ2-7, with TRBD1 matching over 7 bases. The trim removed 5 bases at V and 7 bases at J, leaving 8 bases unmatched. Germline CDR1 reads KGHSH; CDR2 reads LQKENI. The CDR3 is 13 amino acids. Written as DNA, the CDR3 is TGTGCCAGCTCATCGGGACAGCAAGGGGAGCAGTACTTC. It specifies CASSSGQQGEQYF.

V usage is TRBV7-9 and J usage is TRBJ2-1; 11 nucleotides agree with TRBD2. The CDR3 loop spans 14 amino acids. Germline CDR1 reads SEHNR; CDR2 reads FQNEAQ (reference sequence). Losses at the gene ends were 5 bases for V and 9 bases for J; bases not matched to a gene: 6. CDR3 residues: CASSQLAGVREQFF. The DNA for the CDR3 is TGTGCCAGCAGCCAACTAGCGGGAGTACGTGAGCAGTTCTTC.

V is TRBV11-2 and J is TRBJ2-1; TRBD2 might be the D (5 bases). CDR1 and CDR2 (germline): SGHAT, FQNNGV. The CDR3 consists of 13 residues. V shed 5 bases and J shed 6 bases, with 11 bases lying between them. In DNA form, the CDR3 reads TGTGCCAGCAGCCCGGACTTCCGCAATGAGCAGTTCTTC. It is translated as CASSPDFRNEQFF. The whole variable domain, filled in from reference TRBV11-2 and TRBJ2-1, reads EAGVAQSPRYKIIEKRQSVAFWCNPISGHATLYWYQQILGQGPKLLIQFQNNGVVDDSQLPKDRFSAERLKGVDSTLKIQPAKLEDSAVYLCASSPDFRNEQFFGPGTRLTVL.

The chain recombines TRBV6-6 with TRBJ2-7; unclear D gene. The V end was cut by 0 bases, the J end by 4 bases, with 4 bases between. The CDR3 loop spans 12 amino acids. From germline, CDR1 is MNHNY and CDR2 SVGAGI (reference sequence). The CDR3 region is CASSYSYYEQYF. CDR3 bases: TGTGCCAGCAGTTACTCCTATTACGAGCAGTACTTC.

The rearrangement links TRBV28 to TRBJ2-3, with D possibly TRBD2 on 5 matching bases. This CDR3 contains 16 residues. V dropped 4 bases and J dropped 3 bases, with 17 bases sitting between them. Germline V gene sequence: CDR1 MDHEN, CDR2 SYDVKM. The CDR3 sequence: CASSSPITSGTDTQYF. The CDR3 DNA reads TGTGCCAGCAGTTCCCCTATCACCTCGGGGACAGATACGCAGTATTTT.

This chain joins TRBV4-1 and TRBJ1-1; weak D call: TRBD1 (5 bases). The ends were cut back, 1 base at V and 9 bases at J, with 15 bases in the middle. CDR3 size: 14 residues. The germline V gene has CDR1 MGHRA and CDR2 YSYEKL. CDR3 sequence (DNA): TGCGCCAGCAGCCAAGGGGACGGGGGGAATCAAGCTTTCTTT. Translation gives CASSQGDGGNQAFF.

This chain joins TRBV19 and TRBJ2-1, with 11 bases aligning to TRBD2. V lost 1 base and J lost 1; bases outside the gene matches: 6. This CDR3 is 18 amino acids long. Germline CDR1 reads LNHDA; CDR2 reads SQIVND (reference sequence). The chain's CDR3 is CASSIAETSGSSYNEQFF. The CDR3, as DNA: TGTGCCAGTAGTATAGCCGAAACTAGCGGGAGTTCCTACAATGAGCAGTTCTTC.

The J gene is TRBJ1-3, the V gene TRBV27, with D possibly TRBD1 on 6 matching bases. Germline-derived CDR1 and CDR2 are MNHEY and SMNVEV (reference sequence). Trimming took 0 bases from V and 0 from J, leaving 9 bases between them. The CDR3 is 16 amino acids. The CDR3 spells CASSLSDRNSGNTIYF. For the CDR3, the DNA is TGTGCCAGCAGTTTATCGGACAGAAACTCTGGAAACACCATATATTTT.

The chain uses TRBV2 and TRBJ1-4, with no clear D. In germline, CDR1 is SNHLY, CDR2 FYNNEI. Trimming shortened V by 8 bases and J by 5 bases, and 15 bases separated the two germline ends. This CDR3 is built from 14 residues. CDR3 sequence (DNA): TGTGCCAGCTCTGGCGAACAGCTGAATGAAAAACTGTTTTTT. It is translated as CASSGEQLNEKLFF.

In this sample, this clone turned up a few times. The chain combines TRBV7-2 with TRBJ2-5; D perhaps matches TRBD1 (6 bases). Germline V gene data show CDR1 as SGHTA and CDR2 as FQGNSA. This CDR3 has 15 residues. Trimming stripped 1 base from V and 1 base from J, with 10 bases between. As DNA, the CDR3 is TGTGCCAGCAGCTTAGGCAGGGGTCCCCAAGAGACCCAGTACTTC. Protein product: CASSLGRGPQETQYF.

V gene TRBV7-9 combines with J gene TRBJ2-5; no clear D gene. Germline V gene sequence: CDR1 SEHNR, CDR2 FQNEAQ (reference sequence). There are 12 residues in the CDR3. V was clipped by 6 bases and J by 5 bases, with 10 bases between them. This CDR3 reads CASREHGETQYF. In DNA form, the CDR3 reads TGTGCCAGCAGGGAGCATGGGGAGACCCAGTACTTC. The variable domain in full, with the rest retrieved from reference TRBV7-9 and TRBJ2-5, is DTGVSQNPRHKITKRGQNVTFRCDPISEHNRLYWYRQTLGQGPEFLTYFQNEAQLEKSRLLSDRFSAERPKGSFSTLEIQRTEQGDSAMYLCASREHGETQYFGPGTRLLVL.

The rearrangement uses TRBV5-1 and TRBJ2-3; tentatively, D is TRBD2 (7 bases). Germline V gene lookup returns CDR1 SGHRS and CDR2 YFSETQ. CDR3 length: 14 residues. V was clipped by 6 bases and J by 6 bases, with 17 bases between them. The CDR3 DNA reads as TGCGCCAGCAACACCCGGGGGGCTCAGGATACGCAGTATTTT. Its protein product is CASNTRGAQDTQYF.

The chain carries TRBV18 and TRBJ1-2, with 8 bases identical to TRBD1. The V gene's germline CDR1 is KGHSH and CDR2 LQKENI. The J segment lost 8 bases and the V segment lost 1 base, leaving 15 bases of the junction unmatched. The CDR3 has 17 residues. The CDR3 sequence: CASSPLLPSQGAFGYTF. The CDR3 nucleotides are TGTGCCAGCTCACCACTTCTCCCGTCGCAGGGGGCATTCGGCTACACCTTC.

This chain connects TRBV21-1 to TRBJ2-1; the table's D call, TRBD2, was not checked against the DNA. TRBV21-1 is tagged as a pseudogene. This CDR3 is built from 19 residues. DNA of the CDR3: TGTGCCAGCAGCAAAGGACGGACTAGCGGGGGGGCCGGCTGCGATGAGCAGTTCTTC. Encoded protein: CASSKGRTSGGAGCDEQFF.

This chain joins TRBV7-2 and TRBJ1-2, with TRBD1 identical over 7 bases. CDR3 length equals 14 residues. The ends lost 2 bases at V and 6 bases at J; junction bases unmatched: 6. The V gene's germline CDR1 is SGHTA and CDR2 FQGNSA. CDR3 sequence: CASSLSPGGNGYTF. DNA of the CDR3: TGTGCCAGCAGCTTATCCCCAGGGGGAAATGGCTACACCTTC.